The clone carrying this TCR beta chain came up once. Trimming removed 4 bases from V and 3 bases from J, with 17 bases in between. CDR1 SGHTS and CDR2 YDEGEE come from the germline V gene. The CDR3 totals 15 residues. Assay used: immunoSEQ multiplex PCR; TCRdb lists only in-frame clones, some missing. The profile shows over 65,000 clones, approximately 91% of them singletons. These data originate in a study of T cell changes during pregnancy in multiple sclerosis. The specimen comprised peripheral blood, sampled in the first trimester of pregnancy. The chain links TRBV5-8 to TRBJ2-7; D might be TRBD1 (6 bases). This clonotype was obtained from a female donor with multiple sclerosis, enrolled in a pregnancy study. The CDR3 sequence: CASSLRTETHYEQYF. The CDR3 nucleotides read TGTGCCAGCAGCCTAAGGACAGAGACTCACTACGAGCAGTACTTC.